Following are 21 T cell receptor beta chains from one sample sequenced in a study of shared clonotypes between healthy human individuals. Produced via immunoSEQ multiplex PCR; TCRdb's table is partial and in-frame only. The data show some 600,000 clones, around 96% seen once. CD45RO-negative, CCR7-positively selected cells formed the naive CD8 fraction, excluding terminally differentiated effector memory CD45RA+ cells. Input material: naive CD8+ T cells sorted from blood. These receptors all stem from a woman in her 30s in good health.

This chain's CDR3 is CASSLGDTLGGKNSYEQYF. The DNA of the CDR3 is TGCGCCAGCAGCTTGGGGGATACCTTGGGAGGGAAGAATTCCTACGAGCAGTACTTC. The chain links TRBV5-1 to TRBJ2-7; 7 bases fit TRBD2. V shed 0 bases and J 1 base; nucleotides not matched to a gene: 16. The CDR3 spans 19 residues. Germline CDR1 SGHRS, CDR2 YFSETQ.

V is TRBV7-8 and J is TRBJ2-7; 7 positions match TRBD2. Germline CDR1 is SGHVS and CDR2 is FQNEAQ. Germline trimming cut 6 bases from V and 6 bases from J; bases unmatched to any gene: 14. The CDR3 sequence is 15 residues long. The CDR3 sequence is CASSFSGGSDREQYF. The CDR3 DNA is TGTGCCAGCAGTTTCTCCGGCGGGAGCGACCGCGAGCAGTACTTC.

CDR3 sequence reads: CASSLVLHDDGDPEAFF. As DNA, the CDR3 is TGCGCCAGCAGCTTGGTTTTACACGATGACGGGGACCCTGAAGCTTTCTTT. This chain uses TRBV5-1 with TRBJ1-1, with D possibly matching TRBD1 (5 bases). CDR1 is SGHRS, CDR2 YFSETQ, per germline. Trimming took 0 bases from V and 6 from J, leaving 21 bases between them. The CDR3 runs to 17 residues.

The CDR3 bases are TGCGCCAGCAGCTTGGTCACGGGCCTAGCGGGAGTGCTAGCCAAAAACATTCAGTACTTC. This gives the protein CASSLVTGLAGVLAKNIQYF. The rearrangement joins TRBV5-1 to TRBJ2-4; TRBD2 aligns across 10 bases. CDR3 length equals 20 residues. Germline V CDR1 and CDR2: SGHRS, YFSETQ. V lost 0 bases, J lost 0 bases, and 12 bases stayed unmatched.

CDR3 DNA sequence: TGTGCCAGTAGTCAACGCAGGGGGGCCTCCTACAATGAGCAGTTCTTC. Translated, it gives CASSQRRGASYNEQFF. The chain combines TRBV19 with TRBJ2-1; D is perhaps TRBD1 (7 bases). The V gene's germline CDR1 is LNHDA and CDR2 SQIVND (reference sequence). The CDR3 is 16 residues long. Trimming removed 5 bases at V and 0 bases at J, with 14 bases between.

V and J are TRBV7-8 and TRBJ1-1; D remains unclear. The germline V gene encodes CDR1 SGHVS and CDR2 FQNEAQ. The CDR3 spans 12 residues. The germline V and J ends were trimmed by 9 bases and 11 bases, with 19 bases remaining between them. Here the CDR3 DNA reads TGTGCCAGTGAAGGTTTAAGGGCGGAGGCTTTCTTT. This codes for CASEGLRAEAFF.

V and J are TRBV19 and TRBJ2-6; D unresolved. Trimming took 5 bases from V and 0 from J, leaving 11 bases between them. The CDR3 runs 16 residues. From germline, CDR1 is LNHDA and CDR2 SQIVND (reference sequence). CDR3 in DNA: TGTGCCAGTAGTGCCCTATTTAGCTCTGGGGCCAACGTCCTGACTTTC. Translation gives CASSALFSSGANVLTF. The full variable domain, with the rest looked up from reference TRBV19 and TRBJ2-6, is DGGITQSPKYLFRKEGQNVTLSCEQNLNHDAMYWYRQDPGQGLRLIYYSQIVNDFQKGDIAEGYSVSREKKESFPLTVTSAQKNPTAFYLCASSALFSSGANVLTFGAGSRLTVL.

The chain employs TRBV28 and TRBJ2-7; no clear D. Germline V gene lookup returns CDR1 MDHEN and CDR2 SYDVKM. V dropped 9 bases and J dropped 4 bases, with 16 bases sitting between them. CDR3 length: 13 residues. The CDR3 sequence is CARKARLPYEQYF. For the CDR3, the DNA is TGTGCCAGGAAGGCTAGGCTCCCTTACGAGCAGTACTTC.

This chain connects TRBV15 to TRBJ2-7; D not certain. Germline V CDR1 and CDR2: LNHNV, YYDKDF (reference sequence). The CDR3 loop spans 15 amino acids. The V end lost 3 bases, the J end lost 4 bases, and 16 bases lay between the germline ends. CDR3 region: CATSSGPLKPYEQYF. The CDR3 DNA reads TGTGCCACCAGCAGCGGGCCCCTGAAACCTTACGAGCAGTACTTC.

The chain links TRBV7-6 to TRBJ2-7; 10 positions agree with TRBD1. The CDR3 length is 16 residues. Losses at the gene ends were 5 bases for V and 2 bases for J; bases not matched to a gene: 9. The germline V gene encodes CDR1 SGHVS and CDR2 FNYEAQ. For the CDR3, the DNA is TGTGCCAGCAGCGCAGGGGAGGGACAGGGGACCTACGAGCAGTACTTC. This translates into CASSAGEGQGTYEQYF.

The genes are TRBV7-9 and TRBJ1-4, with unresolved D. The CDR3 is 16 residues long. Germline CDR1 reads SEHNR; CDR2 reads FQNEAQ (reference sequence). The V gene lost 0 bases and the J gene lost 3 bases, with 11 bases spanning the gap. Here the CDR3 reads CASSLALRRPNEKLFF. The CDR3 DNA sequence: TGTGCCAGCAGCTTAGCTCTACGGCGGCCTAATGAAAAACTGTTTTTT.

This CDR3 reads CASNPGTGELFF. DNA for the CDR3: TGTGCCAGCAACCCCGGCACCGGGGAGCTGTTTTTT. The chain is built from TRBV28 and TRBJ2-2; D call uncertain. Germline V gene sequence: CDR1 MDHEN, CDR2 SYDVKM. CDR3 length: 12 residues. The V end lost 7 bases, the J end lost 4 bases, and 7 bases lay between the germline ends. The variable domain in full, with the rest retrieved from reference TRBV28 and TRBJ2-2, is DVKVTQSSRYLVKRTGEKVFLECVQDMDHENMFWYRQDPGLGLRLIYFSYDVKMKEKGDIPEGYSVSREKKERFSLILESASTNQTSMYLCASNPGTGELFFGEGSRLTVL.

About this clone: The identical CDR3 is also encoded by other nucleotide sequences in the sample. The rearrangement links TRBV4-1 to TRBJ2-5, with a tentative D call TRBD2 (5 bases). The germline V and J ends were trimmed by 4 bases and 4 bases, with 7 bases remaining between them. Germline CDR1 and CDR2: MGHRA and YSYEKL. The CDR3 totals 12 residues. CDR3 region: CASSPGGETQYF. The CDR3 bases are TGCGCCAGCAGCCCAGGAGGAGAGACCCAGTACTTC.

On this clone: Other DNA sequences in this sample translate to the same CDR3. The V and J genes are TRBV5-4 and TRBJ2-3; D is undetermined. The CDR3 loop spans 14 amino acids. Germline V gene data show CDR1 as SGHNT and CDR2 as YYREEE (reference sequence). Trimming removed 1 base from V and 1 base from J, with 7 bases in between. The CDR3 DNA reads TGTGCCAGCAGCTTGTCCCCGGGCACAGATACGCAGTATTTT. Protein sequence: CASSLSPGTDTQYF.

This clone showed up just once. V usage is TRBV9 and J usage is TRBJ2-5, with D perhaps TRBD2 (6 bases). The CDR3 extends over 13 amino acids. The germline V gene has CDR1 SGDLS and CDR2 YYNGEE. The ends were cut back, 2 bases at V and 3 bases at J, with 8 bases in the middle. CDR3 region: CASSVGGEETQYF. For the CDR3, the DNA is TGTGCCAGCAGCGTCGGGGGAGAAGAGACCCAGTACTTC.

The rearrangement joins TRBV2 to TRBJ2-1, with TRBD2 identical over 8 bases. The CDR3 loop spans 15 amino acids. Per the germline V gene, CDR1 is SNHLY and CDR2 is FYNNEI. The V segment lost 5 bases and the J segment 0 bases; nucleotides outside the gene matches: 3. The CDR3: CASSPSGSSYNEQFF. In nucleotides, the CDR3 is TGTGCCAGCAGTCCGAGCGGGAGCTCCTACAATGAGCAGTTCTTC. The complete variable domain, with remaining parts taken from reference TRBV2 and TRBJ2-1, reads EPEVTQTPSHQVTQMGQEVILRCVPISNHLYFYWYRQILGQKVEFLVSFYNNEISEKSEIFDDQFSVERPDGSNFTLKIRSTKLEDSAMYFCASSPSGSSYNEQFFGPGTRLTVL.

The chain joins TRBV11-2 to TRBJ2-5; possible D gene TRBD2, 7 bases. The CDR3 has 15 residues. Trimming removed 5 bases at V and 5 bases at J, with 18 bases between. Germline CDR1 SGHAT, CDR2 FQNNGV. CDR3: CASSLGGGLRETQYF. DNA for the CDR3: TGTGCCAGCAGCCTTGGGGGGGGCCTAAGGGAGACCCAGTACTTC.

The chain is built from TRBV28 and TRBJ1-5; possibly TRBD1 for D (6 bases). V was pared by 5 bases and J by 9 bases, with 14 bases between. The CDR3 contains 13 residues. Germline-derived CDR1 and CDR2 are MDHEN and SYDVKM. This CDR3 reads CASSPGGATPQHF. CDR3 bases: TGTGCCAGCAGTCCGGGGGGGGCTACGCCCCAGCATTTT.

The CDR3 DNA reads TGTGCCAGCAGCCACGGGGAGACCCAGTACTTC. Protein: CASSHGETQYF. The chain uses TRBV13 and TRBJ2-5; no reliable D call. Between the trimmed V and J ends, which lost 5 bases and 5 bases, there was a span of 6 bases. CDR1 and CDR2 (germline): PRHDT, FYEKMQ (reference sequence). This CDR3 is built from 11 residues.

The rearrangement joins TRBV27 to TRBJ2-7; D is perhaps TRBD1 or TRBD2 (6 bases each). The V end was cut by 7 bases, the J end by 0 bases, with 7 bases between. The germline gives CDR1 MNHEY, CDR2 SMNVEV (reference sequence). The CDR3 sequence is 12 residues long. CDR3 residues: CASTGASYEQYF. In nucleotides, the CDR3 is TGTGCCAGCACGGGGGCCTCCTACGAGCAGTACTTC.

The CDR3 here is CASSNTVGLEQYF. The CDR3 DNA follows: TGTGCCAGCAGCAACACGGTCGGGCTCGAGCAGTACTTC. The chain uses TRBV27 and TRBJ2-7, with unresolved D. V was shortened by 6 bases and J by 6 bases, with 15 bases between the two germline ends. Germline loops: CDR1 MNHEY, CDR2 SMNVEV (reference sequence). The CDR3 sequence is 13 residues long.